The present T cell receptor beta chain was sequenced within a study of shared clonotypes between healthy human individuals. Study conclusions and caveats: Sampling involved blood alone; tissue repertoires likely differ.

Germline CDR1 SNHLY, CDR2 FYNNEI. The V end was cut by 5 bases, the J end by 2 bases, with 10 bases between. This CDR3 has 14 amino acids. It was at deep level that the assay was run. Bulk PBMC genomic DNA spanned ten immunoSEQ deep plates. Method: immunoSEQ multiplex PCR; TCRdb's copy keeps in-frame clones and lacks some. The sample has 470,000 or so clones, more than 75% seen once. About this clone itself: Its antigen is still unknown.

Without sorting, samples used about 90 million PBMCs for genomic DNA. This chain links TRBV2 with TRBJ2-1, with D maybe TRBD2 (5 bases). The receptor's source is a woman aged 40 to 50 in good health. Some clones in this sample may be carry-over from other donors' samples. Sequencing input: PBMCs. CDR3 sequence reads: CASSNSATYNEQFF. The CDR3 DNA is TGTGCCAGCAGTAATAGCGCTACCTACAATGAGCAGTTCTTC.